This T cell receptor beta chain is from a study of prognosis after radiotherapy for stage I lung cancer. Overall study: There were 15 or so patients with newly diagnosed primary stage I lung tumors and about five patients with oligometastatic NSCLC after surgical resection of the primary tumor. Findings of the study overall: A determination of whether the expanded TCR clones were tumor-specific was not made.

Peripheral blood was collected in volumes of approximately 6 milliliters at each of two time points. The CDR3 totals 16 residues. CDR1 is SEHNR and CDR2 is FQNEAQ in the germline V gene (reference sequence). Trimming took 5 bases from V and 8 from J; bases not matched to a gene: 12. This clonotype was seen ten or more times. Its antigen is undetermined. With two-round multiplex PCR, TCR beta CDR3 sequences were amplified from genomic DNA. Primers (each specific to one TRBV or TRBJ gene) were used in first-round PCR. TCRdb itself ran the multiplex PCR reads through MiXCR, one entry per CDR3 protein. The sample lists over 15,000 distinct CDR3 sequences; roughly half were seen once.

This specimen was PBMCs, taken before or after stereotactic body radiation therapy (not recorded which). The receptor was derived from a donor aged 50 or older with non-small cell lung cancer. The V gene is TRBV7-9, the J gene TRBJ2-2, with 9 nucleotides matching TRBD2. CDR3: CASSPGLARTSGELFF. In nucleotides, the CDR3 is TGTGCCAGCAGCCCTGGACTAGCGAGAACATCTGGGGAGCTGTTTTTT.